This T cell receptor (beta chain) was found in a study of T cell repertoires in cytomegalovirus infection (dated by TCRdb to between 2017 and 2020). Regarding the study in general: The HLA type of each donor mattered for the analysis, because public TCR beta signatures pointed to carriage of CMV infection along with the matching HLA type.

Sequencer: Illumina HiSeq 1500. TCRdb's own reprocessing of the public reads used fastp at Q25 and MiXCR and kept productive beta chains. Rows are unified per CDR3 protein, each entry keeping the most common DNA and genes. A total of hundreds of thousands of distinct CDR3 sequences appear in this sample, roughly 22% of them only once. About 18% of the sample is in the top ten clones. The paper as a whole reports these results and caveats: In both this cohort and an independent cohort of 352 donors, the cumulative frequency of public TCR beta family members distinguished carriers of CMV infection plus the relevant HLA type. In the ex vivo response, HLA-C-restricted CMV-specific TCR beta clonotypes were dominant, and in two of eight donors the single most frequent clonotype came from this HLA-C-restricted group.

As concerns this clonotype: This clone's antigen is unknown. The input lacks base qualities; no much larger clone sits a single base away.

The CDR3 holds 14 amino acids from the cysteine to the phenylalanine. Only CDR3 DNA remains: 42 bases, in frame from the first base. V sheds 4 bases and J sheds 5 bases, leaving 11 bases between their ends. Sequenced: CD8+ T cells from PBMCs. The source of this sequence is a human donor in good health (CMV status not recorded). Some clones in this sample may be carry-over from other donors' samples. The rearrangement combines TRBV12-3 or TRBV12-4 with TRBJ2-2, with no D gene named confidently. The CDR3 sequence is CASSSHGSTGELFF. The DNA is TGTGCCAGCAGTTCACACGGATCTACCGGGGAGCTGTTTTTT.